Detailed here is one TCR beta chain. It was during active infection that Seattle patients were enrolled and then longitudinally followed. The sample belongs to a study of blood T cell repertoires in COVID-19. Clones were read by immunoSEQ multiplex PCR, and TCRdb kept only the in-frame ones, dropping some. Among some 250,000 clones, about 87% were seen once, and the ten largest hold approximately 5.3%. CDR3 length equals 15 residues. V shed 0 bases, J shed 14 bases, and the junction held 9 bases outside the gene matches. The germline V gene encodes CDR1 MNHEY and CDR2 SVGAGI. The rearrangement links TRBV6-5 to TRBJ2-1; 11 positions match TRBD2. The TCR originated in a woman in her fifties or sixties with COVID-19, enrolled during active disease. Sequencing was done on a sample of peripheral blood. The CDR3 coding sequence is TGTGCCAGCAGTTACTCGGGACTAGCGGAGGACGGAGAGTTCTTC. Translated: CASSYSGLAEDGEFF.